Listed below are T cell receptor beta chains from one sample, sequenced in a study of blood T cell repertoires in COVID-19. Sequencing was performed with immunoSEQ multiplex PCR; in TCRdb, only in-frame clones are kept and a portion is missing. This sample has more than 200,000 clones, with 85% to 90% found just once. The sequenced sample consisted of peripheral blood. These receptors all come from a man in his forties or fifties with acute or convalescent COVID-19. The CDR3 runs from the conserved cysteine through the conserved F or W. The order of the fields is J gene, V gene, clone size, D gene, CDR3 protein, CDR3 DNA. The D gene is left open where the match is weak. Size is omitted from some rows. Given values are once, few, many or a class for expanded clones.

J gene: TRBJ1-2; V gene: TRBV5-4; clone size: NA; D gene: NA; CDR3 protein: CASSGRKEGAFGYTF; CDR3 DNA: TGTGCCAGCAGCGGGAGAAAGGAGGGTGCCTTTGGCTACACCTTC
J gene: TRBJ1-2; V gene: TRBV5-4; clone size: NA; D gene: TRBD1; CDR3 protein: CASSPPGTGPFYGYTF; CDR3 DNA: TGTGCCAGCAGCCCTCCCGGGACAGGGCCTTTCTATGGCTACACCTTC
J gene: TRBJ2-1; V gene: TRBV29-1; clone size: NA; D gene: NA; CDR3 protein: CSAHRDNEQFF; CDR3 DNA: TGCAGCGCCCACAGGGACAATGAGCAGTTCTTC
J gene: TRBJ1-4; V gene: TRBV2; clone size: NA; D gene: NA; CDR3 protein: CASTRPRGGLFF; CDR3 DNA: TGTGCCAGCACTCGCCCCCGCGGAGGACTGTTTTTT
J gene: TRBJ2-2; V gene: TRBV5-1; clone size: NA; D gene: TRBD1; CDR3 protein: CASSLTGSRTGELFF; CDR3 DNA: TGCGCCAGCAGCCTGACAGGGAGTAGGACCGGGGAGCTGTTTTTT
J gene: TRBJ1-5; V gene: TRBV18; clone size: NA; D gene: TRBD1; CDR3 protein: CASSPQGDDQPQHF; CDR3 DNA: TGTGCCAGCTCACCGCAGGGGGATGACCAGCCCCAGCATTTT
J gene: TRBJ1-1; V gene: TRBV19; clone size: NA; D gene: NA; CDR3 protein: CASSMAGVNTEAFF; CDR3 DNA: TGTGCCAGTAGTATGGCAGGGGTAAACACTGAAGCTTTCTTT
J gene: TRBJ1-6; V gene: TRBV25-1; clone size: once; D gene: TRBD1; CDR3 protein: CASSESGQGNSPLHF; CDR3 DNA: TGTGCCAGCAGTGAATCTGGACAGGGCAATTCACCCCTCCACTTT
J gene: TRBJ2-2; V gene: TRBV6-5; clone size: NA; D gene: NA; CDR3 protein: CASSSGENTGELFF; CDR3 DNA: TGTGCCAGCAGTTCAGGGGAAAACACCGGGGAGCTGTTTTTT
J gene: TRBJ1-1; V gene: TRBV2; clone size: NA; D gene: TRBD1; CDR3 protein: CASSDPGTANTEAFF; CDR3 DNA: TGTGCCAGCAGTGACCCTGGGACAGCCAACACTGAAGCTTTCTTT
J gene: TRBJ1-5; V gene: TRBV6-2/TRBV6-3; clone size: NA; D gene: NA; CDR3 protein: CASSYIHGNQPQHF; CDR3 DNA: TGTGCCAGCAGTTACATCCATGGCAATCAGCCCCAGCATTTT
J gene: TRBJ1-2; V gene: TRBV6-6; clone size: NA; D gene: TRBD1; CDR3 protein: CASSPRTGDRYGYTF; CDR3 DNA: TGTGCCAGCAGTCCCCGGACAGGGGATCGCTATGGCTACACCTTC
J gene: TRBJ1-2; V gene: TRBV19; clone size: NA; D gene: TRBD1; CDR3 protein: CASGPRTGENGYTF; CDR3 DNA: TGTGCCAGTGGTCCTAGGACAGGGGAAAATGGCTACACCTTC
J gene: TRBJ2-3; V gene: TRBV6-4; clone size: NA; D gene: TRBD1; CDR3 protein: CASSPGQGPQYF; CDR3 DNA: TGTGCCAGCAGCCCTGGACAGGGGCCGCAGTATTTT
J gene: TRBJ1-2; V gene: TRBV6-4; clone size: NA; D gene: NA; CDR3 protein: CASSESFPGYYGYTF; CDR3 DNA: TGTGCCAGCAGTGAATCGTTCCCAGGGTACTATGGCTACACCTTC
J gene: TRBJ2-5; V gene: TRBV3-1/TRBV3-2; clone size: once; D gene: TRBD2; CDR3 protein: CASSRTSGGYQETQYF; CDR3 DNA: TGTGCCAGCAGCCGGACTAGCGGGGGGTATCAAGAGACCCAGTACTTC
J gene: TRBJ1-2; V gene: TRBV6-2/TRBV6-3; clone size: NA; D gene: NA; CDR3 protein: CASSFPNDYGYTF; CDR3 DNA: TGTGCCAGCAGTTTTCCTAATGACTATGGCTACACCTTC
J gene: TRBJ1-1; V gene: TRBV7-9; clone size: NA; D gene: TRBD1; CDR3 protein: CASSLLGTGKITEAFF; CDR3 DNA: TGTGCCAGCAGCTTATTGGGGACAGGGAAGATCACTGAAGCTTTCTTT
J gene: TRBJ2-3; V gene: TRBV5-4; clone size: few; D gene: TRBD1; CDR3 protein: CASSSDRDHTDTQYF; CDR3 DNA: TGTGCCAGCAGCTCCGACAGGGACCACACAGATACGCAGTATTTT
J gene: TRBJ2-1; V gene: TRBV10-1; clone size: few; D gene: TRBD2; CDR3 protein: CASSGGLAGGRYEQFF; CDR3 DNA: TGCGCCAGCAGTGGCGGACTAGCGGGGGGCAGGTATGAGCAGTTCTTC
J gene: TRBJ2-7; V gene: TRBV5-6; clone size: NA; D gene: TRBD1; CDR3 protein: CASSFPTGGYSYEQYF; CDR3 DNA: TGTGCCAGCAGCTTCCCGACAGGGGGGTATTCCTACGAGCAGTACTTC
J gene: TRBJ1-1; V gene: TRBV11-3; clone size: NA; D gene: TRBD1; CDR3 protein: CASSLDDRGRGNTEAFF; CDR3 DNA: TGTGCCAGCAGCTTAGACGACAGGGGGCGAGGGAACACTGAAGCTTTCTTT
J gene: TRBJ2-5; V gene: TRBV15; clone size: NA; D gene: TRBD2; CDR3 protein: CATSRGLAGEETQYF; CDR3 DNA: TGTGCCACCAGCAGGGGACTAGCGGGGGAAGAGACCCAGTACTTC
J gene: TRBJ1-1; V gene: TRBV7-7; clone size: once; D gene: NA; CDR3 protein: CASSLNTNTEAFF; CDR3 DNA: TGTGCCAGCAGCTTAAACACGAACACTGAAGCTTTCTTT
J gene: TRBJ2-2; V gene: TRBV12-3/TRBV12-4; clone size: NA; D gene: NA; CDR3 protein: CASSLNGRELFF; CDR3 DNA: TGTGCCAGCAGCCTGAATGGCAGGGAGCTGTTTTTT
J gene: TRBJ1-3; V gene: TRBV3-1/TRBV3-2; clone size: few; D gene: NA; CDR3 protein: CASSQESGGNTIYF; CDR3 DNA: TGTGCCAGCAGCCAAGAAAGCGGAGGAAACACCATATATTTT
J gene: TRBJ1-2; V gene: TRBV9; clone size: NA; D gene: NA; CDR3 protein: CASSAPERFYGYTF; CDR3 DNA: TGTGCCAGCAGCGCCCCCGAGAGGTTCTATGGCTACACCTTC
J gene: TRBJ1-4; V gene: TRBV6-5; clone size: once; D gene: NA; CDR3 protein: CATQAATNEKLFF; CDR3 DNA: TGTGCCACCCAAGCTGCAACTAATGAAAAACTGTTTTTT
J gene: TRBJ2-3; V gene: TRBV7-9; clone size: once; D gene: TRBD1; CDR3 protein: CASSFGQGTDTQYF; CDR3 DNA: TGTGCCAGCAGCTTTGGACAGGGGACAGATACGCAGTATTTT
J gene: TRBJ1-5; V gene: TRBV30; clone size: NA; D gene: TRBD1; CDR3 protein: CAWGSQGDGNQPQHF; CDR3 DNA: TGTGCCTGGGGATCTCAGGGGGATGGCAATCAGCCCCAGCATTTT
J gene: TRBJ1-1; V gene: TRBV5-1; clone size: few; D gene: NA; CDR3 protein: CASSPGEGDTEAFF; CDR3 DNA: TGCGCCAGCAGCCCCGGGGAGGGAGACACTGAAGCTTTCTTT
J gene: TRBJ1-3; V gene: TRBV18; clone size: NA; D gene: TRBD1; CDR3 protein: CASSPLGQGASGNTIYF; CDR3 DNA: TGTGCCAGCTCACCATTAGGACAGGGGGCTTCTGGAAACACCATATATTTT
J gene: TRBJ1-1; V gene: TRBV29-1; clone size: NA; D gene: TRBD1; CDR3 protein: CSVWTGGGTEAFF; CDR3 DNA: TGCAGCGTCTGGACAGGGGGAGGGACTGAAGCTTTCTTT
J gene: TRBJ2-7; V gene: TRBV5-8; clone size: NA; D gene: NA; CDR3 protein: CASSLVRQNSYEQYF; CDR3 DNA: TGTGCCAGCAGCTTGGTTCGACAAAACTCCTACGAGCAGTACTTC
J gene: TRBJ1-4; V gene: TRBV5-1; clone size: NA; D gene: NA; CDR3 protein: CASSSFVRAGATNEKLFF; CDR3 DNA: TGCGCCAGCAGCTCATTTGTCCGCGCAGGGGCGACTAATGAAAAACTGTTTTTT
J gene: TRBJ1-1; V gene: TRBV6-6; clone size: NA; D gene: NA; CDR3 protein: CASSYSTNPVNTEAFF; CDR3 DNA: TGTGCCAGCAGTTACTCGACTAACCCCGTGAACACTGAAGCTTTCTTT
J gene: TRBJ2-2; V gene: TRBV18; clone size: NA; D gene: NA; CDR3 protein: CASSTTGFTGELFF; CDR3 DNA: TGTGCCAGCTCAACTACAGGGTTCACCGGGGAGCTGTTTTTT